This entry is about one TCR beta chain. Its antigen is as yet unknown. Germline CDR1 and CDR2: MNHEY and SVGEGT. V was clipped by 6 bases and J by 7 bases; unmatched bases: 14. The CDR3 is made up of 16 amino acids. The sample comes from a study of brain T cells in children with intractable seizures. Time point in this sample: blood from clinic visit 5 months post-surgery; TSC patient then seizure free. The sequenced cases were selected for having the highest brain T cell transcript signatures. Before surgery, patients took at least one anti-epileptic drug. Profiling relied on immunoSEQ multiplex PCR, and the TCRdb table lists in-frame clones only, not all of them. This sample has 340,000 or so clones, with nearly 95% found just once. Study results and caveats: Absence of clones before surgery may stem from lower sequencing depth. Patients' HCMV serostatus was unknown; virus specificity rests on CDR3 similarity alone.

This TCR was sampled from a boy under two years old with tuberous sclerosis and intractable seizures. The chain joins TRBV6-2 or TRBV6-3 to TRBJ2-3, with TRBD2 identical over 9 bases. Sequenced here: peripheral blood, sampled 4 to 6 months after surgery. The CDR3 reads CASSPRGSGGAYTQYF. DNA of the CDR3: TGTGCCAGCAGCCCCAGGGGTAGCGGGGGAGCGTATACGCAGTATTTT.